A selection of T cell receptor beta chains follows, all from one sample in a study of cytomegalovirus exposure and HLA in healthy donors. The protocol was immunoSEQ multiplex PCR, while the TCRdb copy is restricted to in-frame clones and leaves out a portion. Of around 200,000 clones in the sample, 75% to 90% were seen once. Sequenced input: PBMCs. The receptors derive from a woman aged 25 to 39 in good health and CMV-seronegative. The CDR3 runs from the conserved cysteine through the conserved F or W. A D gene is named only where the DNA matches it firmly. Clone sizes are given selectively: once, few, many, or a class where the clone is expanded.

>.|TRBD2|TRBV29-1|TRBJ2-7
TGCAGCGGCCTGACTAGCGGGAGAGAGCAGTACTTC
CSGLTSGREQYF
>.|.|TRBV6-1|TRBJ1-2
TGTGCCAGCAGTATGTGGCTCTTCTATGGCTACACCTTC
CASSMWLFYGYTF
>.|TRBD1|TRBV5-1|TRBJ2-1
TGCGCCAGCAGCTTGGAGACAGGGGGGTACAATGAGCAGTTCTTC
CASSLETGGYNEQFF
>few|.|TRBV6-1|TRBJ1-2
TGTGCCAGCAGCCCTCGGGGTTTCTATGGCTACACCTTC
CASSPRGFYGYTF
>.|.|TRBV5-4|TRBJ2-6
TGTGCCAGCAGCTTCGTCTCTGGGGCCAACGTCCTGACTTTC
CASSFVSGANVLTF
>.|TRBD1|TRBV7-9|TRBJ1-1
TGTGCCAGCAGCCCGTCGGGACAGGGGAACACTGAAGCTTTCTTT
CASSPSGQGNTEAFF
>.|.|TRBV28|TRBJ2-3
TGTGCCAGCGGCCTGGAGAGCACAGATACGCAGTATTTT
CASGLESTDTQYF
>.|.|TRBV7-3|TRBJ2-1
TGTGCCAGCAGCCCCCGGAGGACCAAATCCTACAATGAGCAGTTCTTC
CASSPRRTKSYNEQFF
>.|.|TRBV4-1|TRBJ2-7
TGCGCCAGCAGCCAAGGCAGGATGGGCGAGCAGTACTTC
CASSQGRMGEQYF
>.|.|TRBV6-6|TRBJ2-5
TGTGCCAGCAGTTACTCCGGGGAGACCCAGTACTTC
CASSYSGETQYF
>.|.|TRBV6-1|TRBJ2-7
TGTGCCAGCAGTGAACGACAGACCTACGAGCAGTACTTC
CASSERQTYEQYF
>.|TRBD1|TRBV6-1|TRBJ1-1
TGTGCCAGCAGAGGGACAGGGGTAGAATCCACTGAAGCTTTCTTT
CASRGTGVESTEAFF
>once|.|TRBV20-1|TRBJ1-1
TGCAGTGCTAGTCCGGGAGCTTTCTTT
CSASPGAFF
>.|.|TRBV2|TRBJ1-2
TGTGCCAGCAGTCCTTCTACCCGAAGTAACTATGGCTACACCTTC
CASSPSTRSNYGYTF
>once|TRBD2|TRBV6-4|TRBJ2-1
TGTGCCAGCAGTGACTCAAAAGCGGGGTTCCATGAGCAGTTCTTC
CASSDSKAGFHEQFF
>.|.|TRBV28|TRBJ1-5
TGTGCCAGCAGTCAAAAGGGGGGGCGTAGCAATCAGCCCCAGCATTTT
CASSQKGGRSNQPQHF
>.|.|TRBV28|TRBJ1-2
TGTGCCAGCAGCACCCTGGGGTCATTCGGGGACTATGGCTACACCTTC
CASSTLGSFGDYGYTF